This T cell receptor delta chain emerged from a study of human gamma delta and Vdelta1 T cells. This clone is labeled as medium-sized. Its cognate antigen is unknown. V dropped 5 bases and J dropped 2; count of bases not matched to a gene: 20. The CDR3 length is 20 residues. Per germline, CDR1 TSWWSYY and CDR2 QGS. TCRdb ran CATT on the PCR reads. The sample holds 6,000 or so delta-chain clones; more than 35% are singletons and the top ten take roughly 9%. Sample: Vdelta1 gamma-delta T cells from blood grown in culture (DOT cells). This clonotype was obtained from a human donor in good health. The genes are TRDV1 and TRDJ1, with 10 bases matching TRDD3. CDR3 in DNA: TGTGCTCTTGGGCTACCGCCCCCCTTATTTACTGGGGGATTGACCGATAAACTCATCTTT. Translation gives CALGLPPPLFTGGLTDKLIF.